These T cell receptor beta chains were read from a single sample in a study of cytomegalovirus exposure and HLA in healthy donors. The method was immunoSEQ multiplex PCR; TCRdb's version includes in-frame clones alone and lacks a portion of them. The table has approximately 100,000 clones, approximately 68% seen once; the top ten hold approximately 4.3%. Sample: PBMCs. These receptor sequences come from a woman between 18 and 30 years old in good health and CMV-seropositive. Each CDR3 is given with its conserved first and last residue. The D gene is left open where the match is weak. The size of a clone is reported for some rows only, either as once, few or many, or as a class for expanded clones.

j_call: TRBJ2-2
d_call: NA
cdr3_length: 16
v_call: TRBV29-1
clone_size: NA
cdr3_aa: CSVEDLRGTNTGELFF
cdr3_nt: TGCAGCGTTGAAGATCTCAGGGGGACTAACACCGGGGAGCTGTTTTTT

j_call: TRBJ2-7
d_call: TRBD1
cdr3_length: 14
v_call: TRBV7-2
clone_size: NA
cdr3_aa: CASSLVAGGYEQYF
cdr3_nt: TGTGCCAGCAGCTTAGTGGCAGGGGGCTACGAGCAGTACTTC

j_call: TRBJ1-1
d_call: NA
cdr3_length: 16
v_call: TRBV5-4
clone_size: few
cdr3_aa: CASSLGISTGNTEAFF
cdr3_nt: TGTGCCAGCAGCTTGGGAATATCGACGGGTAACACTGAAGCTTTCTTT

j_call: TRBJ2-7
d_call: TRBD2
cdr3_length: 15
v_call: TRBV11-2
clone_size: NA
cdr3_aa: CASSLGLAGWYEQYF
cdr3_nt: TGTGCCAGCAGCCTAGGACTAGCGGGTTGGTACGAGCAGTACTTC

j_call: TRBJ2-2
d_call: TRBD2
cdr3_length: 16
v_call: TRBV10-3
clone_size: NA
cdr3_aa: CAISGGLAGYTGELFF
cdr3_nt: TGTGCCATCAGTGGCGGACTAGCGGGGTACACCGGGGAGCTGTTTTTT

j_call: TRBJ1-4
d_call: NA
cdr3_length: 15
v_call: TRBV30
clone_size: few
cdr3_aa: CAWSVLGSTNEKLFF
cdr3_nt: TGTGCCTGGAGTGTACTAGGCTCAACTAATGAAAAACTGTTTTTT

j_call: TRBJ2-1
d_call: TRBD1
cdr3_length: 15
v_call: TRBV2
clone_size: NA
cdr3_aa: CASKTTGDPYNEQFF
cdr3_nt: TGTGCCAGCAAGACTACAGGGGACCCCTACAATGAGCAGTTCTTC

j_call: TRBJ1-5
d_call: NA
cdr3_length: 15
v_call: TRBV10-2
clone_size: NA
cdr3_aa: CASSEWLLSNQPQHF
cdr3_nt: TGCGCCAGCAGTGAGTGGCTGCTTAGCAATCAGCCCCAGCATTTT

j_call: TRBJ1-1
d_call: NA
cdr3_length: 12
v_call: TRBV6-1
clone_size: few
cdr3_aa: CASQTGFTEAFF
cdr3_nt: TGTGCCAGCCAAACAGGGTTCACTGAAGCTTTCTTT

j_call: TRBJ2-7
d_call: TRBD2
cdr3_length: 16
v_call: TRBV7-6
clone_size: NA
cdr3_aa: CASSATSGSSSYEQYF
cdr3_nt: TGTGCCAGCAGCGCGACTAGCGGGTCGAGCTCCTACGAGCAGTACTTC

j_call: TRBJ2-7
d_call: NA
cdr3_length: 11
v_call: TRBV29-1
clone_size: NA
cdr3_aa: CSVDNGYEQYF
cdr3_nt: TGCAGCGTTGATAACGGCTACGAGCAGTACTTC

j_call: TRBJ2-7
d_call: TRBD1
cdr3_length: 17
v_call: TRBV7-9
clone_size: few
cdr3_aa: CASSLPLRDRVSYEQYF
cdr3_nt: TGTGCCAGCAGCTTACCTCTCCGGGACAGGGTCTCCTACGAGCAGTACTTC

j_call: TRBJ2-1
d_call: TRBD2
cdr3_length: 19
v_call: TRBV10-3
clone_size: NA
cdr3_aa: CAISEPGAKLAGVSNEQFF
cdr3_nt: TGTGCCATCAGTGAGCCGGGGGCTAAGCTAGCGGGAGTAAGCAATGAGCAGTTCTTC

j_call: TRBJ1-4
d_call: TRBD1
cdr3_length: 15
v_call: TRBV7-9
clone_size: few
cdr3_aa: CASSPEGQGGEKLFF
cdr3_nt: TGTGCCAGCAGTCCCGAGGGACAGGGGGGTGAAAAACTGTTTTTT

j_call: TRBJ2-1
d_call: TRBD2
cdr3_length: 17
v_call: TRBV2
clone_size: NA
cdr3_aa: CASSDPLAAIFYNEQFF
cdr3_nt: TGTGCCAGCAGTGATCCACTAGCGGCTATCTTCTACAATGAGCAGTTCTTC

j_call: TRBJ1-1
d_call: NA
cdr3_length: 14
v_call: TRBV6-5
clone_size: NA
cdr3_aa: CATEGRRRGTEAFF
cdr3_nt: TGTGCCACCGAGGGTCGACGGAGAGGTACTGAAGCTTTCTTT

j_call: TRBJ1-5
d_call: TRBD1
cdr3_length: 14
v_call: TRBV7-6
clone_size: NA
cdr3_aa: CASSPGQGISPQHF
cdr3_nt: TGTGCCAGCAGCCCCGGACAGGGAATATCGCCCCAGCATTTT

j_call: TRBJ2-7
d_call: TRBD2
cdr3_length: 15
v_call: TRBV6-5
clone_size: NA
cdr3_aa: CASSSGLAGGYEQYF
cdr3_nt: TGTGCCAGCAGTTCGGGACTAGCGGGAGGGTACGAGCAGTACTTC

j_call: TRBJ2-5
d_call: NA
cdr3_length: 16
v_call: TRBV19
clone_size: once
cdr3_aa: CASSIVHGSSQETQYF
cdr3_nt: TGTGCCAGTAGTATAGTCCATGGCAGTTCACAAGAGACCCAGTACTTC

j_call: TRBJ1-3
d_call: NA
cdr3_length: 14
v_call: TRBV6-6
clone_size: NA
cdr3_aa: CASSYEFSGNTIYF
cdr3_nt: TGTGCCAGCAGTTACGAGTTCTCTGGAAACACCATATATTTT

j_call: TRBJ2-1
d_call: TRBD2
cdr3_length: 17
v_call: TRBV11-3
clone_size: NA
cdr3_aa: CASSSGMWGRETDEQFF
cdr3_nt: TGTGCCAGCAGCTCGGGAATGTGGGGGAGGGAGACGGATGAGCAGTTCTTC

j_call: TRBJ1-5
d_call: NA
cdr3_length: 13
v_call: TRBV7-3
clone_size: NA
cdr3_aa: CASSADTGQPQHF
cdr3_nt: TGTGCCAGCAGCGCCGACACTGGGCAGCCCCAGCATTTT

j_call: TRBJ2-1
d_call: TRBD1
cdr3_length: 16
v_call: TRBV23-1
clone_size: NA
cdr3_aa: CASSLRWTGDYWEQFF
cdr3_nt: TGCGCCAGCAGCCTCCGGTGGACAGGGGACTACTGGGAGCAGTTCTTC

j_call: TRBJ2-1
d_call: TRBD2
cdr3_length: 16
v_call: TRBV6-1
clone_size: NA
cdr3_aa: CASSETGLANFNEQFF
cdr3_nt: TGTGCCAGCAGTGAGACGGGACTAGCAAATTTTAATGAGCAGTTCTTC

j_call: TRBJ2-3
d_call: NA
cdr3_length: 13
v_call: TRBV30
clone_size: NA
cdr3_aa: CAWSPGVQGTQYF
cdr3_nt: TGTGCCTGGAGCCCAGGGGTCCAGGGTACGCAGTATTTT

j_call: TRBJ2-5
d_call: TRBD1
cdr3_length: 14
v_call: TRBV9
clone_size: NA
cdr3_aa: CASSPSGGQETQYF
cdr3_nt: TGTGCCAGCAGCCCATCAGGGGGCCAAGAGACCCAGTACTTC

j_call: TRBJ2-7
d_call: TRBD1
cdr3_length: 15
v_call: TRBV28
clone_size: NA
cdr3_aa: CAIQGQGVTSYEQYF
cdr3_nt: TGTGCCATTCAGGGACAGGGGGTGACCTCCTACGAGCAGTACTTC

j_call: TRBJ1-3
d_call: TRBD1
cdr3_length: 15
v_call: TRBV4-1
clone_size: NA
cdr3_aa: CASSSPGQTGNTIYF
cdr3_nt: TGCGCCAGCAGCTCCCCGGGACAGACTGGAAACACCATATATTTT

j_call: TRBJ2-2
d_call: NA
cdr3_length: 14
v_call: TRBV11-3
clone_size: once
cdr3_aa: CASSLGGPTGELFF
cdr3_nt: TGTGCCAGCAGCTTAGGAGGCCCCACCGGGGAGCTGTTTTTT

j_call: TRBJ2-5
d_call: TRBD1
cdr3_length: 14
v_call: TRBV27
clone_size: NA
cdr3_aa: CASSPDRVQETQYF
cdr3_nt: TGTGCCAGCAGTCCGGACAGGGTTCAAGAGACCCAGTACTTC

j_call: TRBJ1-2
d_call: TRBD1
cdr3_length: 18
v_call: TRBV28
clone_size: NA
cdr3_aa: CASQKDGTGTGGVYGYTF
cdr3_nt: TGTGCCAGTCAAAAGGATGGGACCGGGACAGGGGGAGTCTATGGCTACACCTTC

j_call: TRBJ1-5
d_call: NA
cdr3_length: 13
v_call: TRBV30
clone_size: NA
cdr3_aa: CAWSVPGNQPQHF
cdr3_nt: TGTGCCTGGAGTGTACCAGGGAATCAGCCCCAGCATTTT

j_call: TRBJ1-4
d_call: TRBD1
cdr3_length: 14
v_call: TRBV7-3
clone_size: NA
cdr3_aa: CASSSGGADEKLFF
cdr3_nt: TGTGCCAGCAGCTCAGGGGGCGCCGATGAAAAACTGTTTTTT

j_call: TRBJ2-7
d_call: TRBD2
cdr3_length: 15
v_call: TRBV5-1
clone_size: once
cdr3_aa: CASSRPGLAGNEQYF
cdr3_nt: TGCGCCAGCAGCCGGCCGGGACTAGCGGGAAACGAGCAGTACTTC

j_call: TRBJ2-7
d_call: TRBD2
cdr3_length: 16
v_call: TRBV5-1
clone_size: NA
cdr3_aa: CASSFRTSGSIYEQYF
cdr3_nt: TGCGCCAGCAGCTTCCGTACTAGCGGGAGTATCTACGAGCAGTACTTC

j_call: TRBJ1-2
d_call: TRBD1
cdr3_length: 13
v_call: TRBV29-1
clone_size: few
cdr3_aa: CSVGTGANYGYTF
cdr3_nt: TGCAGCGTTGGGACAGGAGCTAACTATGGCTACACCTTC

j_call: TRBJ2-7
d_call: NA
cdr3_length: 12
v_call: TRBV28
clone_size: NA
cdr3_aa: CASSLSGYEQYF
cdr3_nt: TGTGCCAGCAGTTTATCCGGCTACGAGCAGTACTTC

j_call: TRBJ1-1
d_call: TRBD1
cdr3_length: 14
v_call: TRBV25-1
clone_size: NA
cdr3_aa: CASSEHRGNTEAFF
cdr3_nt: TGTGCCAGCAGTGAACACAGGGGGAACACTGAAGCTTTCTTT

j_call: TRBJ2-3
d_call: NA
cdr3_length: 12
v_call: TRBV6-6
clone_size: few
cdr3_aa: CASKKETDTQYF
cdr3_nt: TGTGCCAGCAAAAAAGAGACAGATACGCAGTATTTT

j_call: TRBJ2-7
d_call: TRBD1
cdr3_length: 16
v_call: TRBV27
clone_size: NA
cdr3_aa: CASSLVPGQPGYEQYF
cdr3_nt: TGTGCCAGCAGTTTGGTCCCGGGACAGCCTGGCTACGAGCAGTACTTC

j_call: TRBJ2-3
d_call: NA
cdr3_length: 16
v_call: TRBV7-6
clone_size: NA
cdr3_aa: CASSTGSLTATDTQYF
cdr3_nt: TGTGCCAGCAGCACGGGGTCTCTCACGGCGACAGATACGCAGTATTTT

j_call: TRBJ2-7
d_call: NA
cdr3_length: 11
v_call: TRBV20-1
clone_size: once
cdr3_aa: CSALLSYEQYF
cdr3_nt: TGCAGTGCCCTACTTTCCTACGAGCAGTACTTC

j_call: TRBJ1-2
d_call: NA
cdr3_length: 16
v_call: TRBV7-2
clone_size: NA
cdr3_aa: CASSSEGGGQGYGYTF
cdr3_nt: TGTGCCAGCAGCTCTGAGGGCGGGGGGCAAGGCTATGGCTACACCTTC

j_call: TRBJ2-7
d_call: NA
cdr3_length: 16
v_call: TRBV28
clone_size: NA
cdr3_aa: CASSPPDRGISYEQYF
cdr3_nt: TGTGCCAGCAGTCCCCCGGACAGAGGAATCTCCTACGAGCAGTACTTC

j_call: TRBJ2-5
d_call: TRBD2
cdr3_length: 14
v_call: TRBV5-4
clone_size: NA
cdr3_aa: CASSLHSGKETQYF
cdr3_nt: TGTGCCAGCAGCTTGCATAGCGGGAAAGAGACCCAGTACTTC

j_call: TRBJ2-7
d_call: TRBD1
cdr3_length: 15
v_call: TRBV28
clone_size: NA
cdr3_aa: CASSSRGHPPYEQYF
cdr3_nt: TGTGCCAGCAGTAGCAGGGGGCACCCCCCCTACGAGCAGTACTTC

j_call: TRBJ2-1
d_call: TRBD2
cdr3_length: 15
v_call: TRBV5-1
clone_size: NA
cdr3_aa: CASSLPSGEYNEQFF
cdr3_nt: TGCGCCAGCAGCTTGCCAAGCGGGGAGTACAATGAGCAGTTCTTC

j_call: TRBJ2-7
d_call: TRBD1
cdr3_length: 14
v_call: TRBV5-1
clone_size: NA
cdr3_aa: CASKAGTGVYEQYF
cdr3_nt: TGCGCCAGCAAGGCCGGGACAGGGGTCTACGAGCAGTACTTC

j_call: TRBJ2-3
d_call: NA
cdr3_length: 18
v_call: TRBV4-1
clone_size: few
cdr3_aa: CASSQPPLRDPSTDTQYF
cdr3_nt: TGCGCCAGCAGCCAACCCCCCCTCCGAGATCCTAGCACAGATACGCAGTATTTT

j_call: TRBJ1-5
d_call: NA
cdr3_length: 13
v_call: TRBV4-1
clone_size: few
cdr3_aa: CASSSIGNQPQHF
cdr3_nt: TGCGCCAGCAGCAGCATAGGCAATCAGCCCCAGCATTTT

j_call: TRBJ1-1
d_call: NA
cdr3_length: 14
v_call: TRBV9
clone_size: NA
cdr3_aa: CASTGGALDTEAFF
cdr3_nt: TGTGCCAGCACCGGGGGGGCTCTGGACACTGAAGCTTTCTTT

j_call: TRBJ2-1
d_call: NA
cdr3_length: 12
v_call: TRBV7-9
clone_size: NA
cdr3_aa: CASRSPDNEQFF
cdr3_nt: TGTGCCAGCAGGTCCCCGGACAATGAGCAGTTCTTC

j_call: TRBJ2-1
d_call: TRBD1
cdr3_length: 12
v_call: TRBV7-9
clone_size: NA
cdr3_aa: CASSSQQGGTFF
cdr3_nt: TGTGCCAGCAGCTCACAACAGGGGGGCACGTTCTTC

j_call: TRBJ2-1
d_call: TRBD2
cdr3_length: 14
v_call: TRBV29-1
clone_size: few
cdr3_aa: CSVVRTSGYNEQFF
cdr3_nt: TGCAGCGTTGTGAGGACTAGCGGTTACAATGAGCAGTTCTTC

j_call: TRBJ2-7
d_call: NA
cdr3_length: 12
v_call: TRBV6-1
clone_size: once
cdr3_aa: CASRGDIYEQYF
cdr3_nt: TGTGCCAGTCGTGGGGACATCTACGAGCAGTACTTC

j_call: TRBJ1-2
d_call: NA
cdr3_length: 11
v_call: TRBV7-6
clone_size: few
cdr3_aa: CASSPGPPYTF
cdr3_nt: TGTGCCAGCAGCCCAGGGCCCCCCTACACCTTC

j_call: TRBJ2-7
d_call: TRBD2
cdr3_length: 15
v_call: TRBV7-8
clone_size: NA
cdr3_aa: CASSQGLAGGYEQYF
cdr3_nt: TGTGCCAGCAGCCAAGGACTAGCGGGAGGGTACGAGCAGTACTTC

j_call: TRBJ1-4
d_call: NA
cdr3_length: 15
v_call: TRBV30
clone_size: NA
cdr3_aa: CAWSVRSGVGEKLFF
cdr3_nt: TGTGCCTGGAGTGTACGGAGCGGGGTAGGCGAAAAACTGTTTTTT